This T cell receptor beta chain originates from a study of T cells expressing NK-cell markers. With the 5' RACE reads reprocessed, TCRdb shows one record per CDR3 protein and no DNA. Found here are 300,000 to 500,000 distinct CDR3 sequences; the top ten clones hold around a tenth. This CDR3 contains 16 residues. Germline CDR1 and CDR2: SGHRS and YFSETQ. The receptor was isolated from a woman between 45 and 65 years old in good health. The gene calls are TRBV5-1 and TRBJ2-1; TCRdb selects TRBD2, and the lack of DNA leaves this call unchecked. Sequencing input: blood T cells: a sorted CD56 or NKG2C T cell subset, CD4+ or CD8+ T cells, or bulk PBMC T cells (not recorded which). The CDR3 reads CASSFSSGRGYNEQFF.